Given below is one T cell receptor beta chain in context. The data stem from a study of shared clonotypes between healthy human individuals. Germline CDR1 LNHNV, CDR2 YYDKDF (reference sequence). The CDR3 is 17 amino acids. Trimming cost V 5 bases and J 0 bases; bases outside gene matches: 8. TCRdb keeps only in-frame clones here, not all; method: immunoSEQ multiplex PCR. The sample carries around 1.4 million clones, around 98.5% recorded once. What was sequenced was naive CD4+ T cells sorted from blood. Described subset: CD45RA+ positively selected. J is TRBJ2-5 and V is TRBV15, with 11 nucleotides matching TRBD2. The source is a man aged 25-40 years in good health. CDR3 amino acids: CATSPGTSGRYQETQYF. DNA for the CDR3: TGTGCCACCAGCCCCGGGACTAGCGGAAGGTACCAAGAGACCCAGTACTTC.